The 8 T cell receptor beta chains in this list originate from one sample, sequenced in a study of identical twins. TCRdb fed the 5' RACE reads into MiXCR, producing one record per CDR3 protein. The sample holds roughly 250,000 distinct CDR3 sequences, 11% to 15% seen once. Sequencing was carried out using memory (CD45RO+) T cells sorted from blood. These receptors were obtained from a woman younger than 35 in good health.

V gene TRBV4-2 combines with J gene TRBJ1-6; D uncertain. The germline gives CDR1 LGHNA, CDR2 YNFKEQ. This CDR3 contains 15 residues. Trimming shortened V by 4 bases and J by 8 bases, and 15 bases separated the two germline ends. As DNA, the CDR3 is TGTGCCAGCAGCCCGGACGACCCGCGGCATTCACCCCTCCACTTT. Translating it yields CASSPDDPRHSPLHF.

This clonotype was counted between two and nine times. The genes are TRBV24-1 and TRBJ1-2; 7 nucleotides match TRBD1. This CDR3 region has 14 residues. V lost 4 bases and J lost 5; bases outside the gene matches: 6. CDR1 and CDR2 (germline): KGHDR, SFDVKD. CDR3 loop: CATSETGTAYGYTF. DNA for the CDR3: TGTGCCACCAGTGAAACCGGGACAGCATATGGCTACACCTTC.

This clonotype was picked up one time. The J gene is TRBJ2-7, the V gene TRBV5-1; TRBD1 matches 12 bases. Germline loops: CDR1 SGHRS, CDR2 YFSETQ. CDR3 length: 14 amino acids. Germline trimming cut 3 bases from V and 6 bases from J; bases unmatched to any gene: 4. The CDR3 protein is CASSWGQGAAEQYF. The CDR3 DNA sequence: TGCGCCAGCAGCTGGGGACAGGGGGCTGCCGAGCAGTACTTC.

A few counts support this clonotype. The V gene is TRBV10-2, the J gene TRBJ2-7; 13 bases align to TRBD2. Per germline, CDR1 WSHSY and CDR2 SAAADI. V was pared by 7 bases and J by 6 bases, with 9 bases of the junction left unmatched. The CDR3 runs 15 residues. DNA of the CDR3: TGCGCCAGCACCAAAGGGACTAGCGGGGAGGGCGAGCAGTACTTC. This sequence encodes CASTKGTSGEGEQYF.

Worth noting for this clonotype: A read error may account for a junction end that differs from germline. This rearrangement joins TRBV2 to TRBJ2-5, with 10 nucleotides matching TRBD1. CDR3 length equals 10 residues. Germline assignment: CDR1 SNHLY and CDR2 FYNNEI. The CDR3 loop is CASRGQGLGF. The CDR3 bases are TGTGCCAGCAGGGGACAGGGGTTAGGCTTC. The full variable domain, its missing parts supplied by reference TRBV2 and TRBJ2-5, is EPEVTQTPSHQVTQMGQEVILRCVPISNHLYFYWYRQILGQKVEFLVSFYNNEISEKSEIFDDQFSVERPDGSNFTLKIRSTKLEDSAMYFCASRGQGLGFGPGTRLLVL.

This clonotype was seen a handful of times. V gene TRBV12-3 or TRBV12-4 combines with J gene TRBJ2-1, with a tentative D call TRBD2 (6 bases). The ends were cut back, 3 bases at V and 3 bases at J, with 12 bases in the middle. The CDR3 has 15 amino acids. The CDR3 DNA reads TGTGCCAGCAGTTTTTCTAGCGCGCACTACAATGAGCAGTTCTTC. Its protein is CASSFSSAHYNEQFF.

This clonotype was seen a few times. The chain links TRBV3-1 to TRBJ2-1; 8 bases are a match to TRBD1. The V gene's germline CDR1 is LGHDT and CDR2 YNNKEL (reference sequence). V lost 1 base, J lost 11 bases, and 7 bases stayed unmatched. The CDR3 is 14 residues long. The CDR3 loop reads CASSQGQGKRQQFF. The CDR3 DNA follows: TGTGCCAGCAGCCAAGGACAGGGGAAGAGGCAGCAGTTCTTC.

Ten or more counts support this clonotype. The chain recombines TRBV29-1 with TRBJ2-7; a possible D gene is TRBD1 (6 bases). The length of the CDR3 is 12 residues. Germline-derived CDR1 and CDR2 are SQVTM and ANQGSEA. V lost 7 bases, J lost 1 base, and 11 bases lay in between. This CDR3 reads CSAGDNSYEQYF. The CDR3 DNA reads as TGCAGCGCTGGGGACAATTCCTACGAGCAGTACTTC.